The source of this TCR beta chain is a study of T cells in Graves' hyperthyroidism and ophthalmopathy. Study results and limitations: A model of 13 V-J pairs discriminated ophthalmopathy from stable hyperthyroidism.

Many counts were recorded for this clonotype. The antigen remains unidentified. No conserved phenylalanine or tryptophan ends this CDR3, so it is likely a read error. The TCR beta CDR3 regions underwent amplification using RNA transcripts as the source. In the first-round RT-PCR of the TCR CDR3, the HTBI primer set was used. From the multiplex PCR reads, TCRdb called clonotypes with MiXCR, one entry per CDR3 protein. Altogether hundreds of thousands of distinct CDR3 sequences are present, 15% to 18% being singletons, with the ten largest covering 11% to 15%. Germline values: CDR1 SGHRS, CDR2 YFSETQ. The CDR3 is 16 amino acids. With 4 bases removed from V and 1 base from J, the gap between germline ends came to 17 bases.

The rearrangement joins TRBV5-1 to TRBJ1-1; no clear D. The TCR sequence derives from a woman between 18 and 29 years old with Graves' hyperthyroidism. Material: blood. CDR3 loop: CASSPNPSTRNTEAFL. The CDR3 DNA follows: TGCGCCAGCAGCCCAAACCCCTCGACAAGGAACACTGAAGCTTTCTTA.